A selection of T cell receptor beta chains follows, all from one sample in a study of blood T cell repertoires in COVID-19. TCRdb's table, derived via immunoSEQ multiplex PCR, lists solely in-frame clones and lacks some. The sample includes 150,000 or so clones, 80% to 90% of them seen just once. Sequencing input: peripheral blood. These receptors were taken from a woman between 65 and 79 years old with acute or convalescent COVID-19. Each CDR3 is given with its conserved first and last residue. Each record gives: clone size, D gene, J gene, CDR3 length, V gene, CDR3 protein, CDR3 DNA. The D gene is left open where the match is weak. The size entry is marked missing in some rows and otherwise reads once, few, many or a size class.

>once|-|TRBJ2-2|15|TRBV4-3
CASSQDNFGTGELFF
TGCGCCAGCAGCCAAGATAATTTCGGTACCGGGGAGCTGTTTTTT
>-|TRBD1|TRBJ2-2|14|TRBV3-1/TRBV3-2
CASSPGTVTGELFF
TGTGCCAGCAGCCCCGGGACAGTCACCGGGGAGCTGTTTTTT
>-|TRBD2|TRBJ2-2|17|TRBV7-8
CASSLAQREVGTGELFF
TGTGCCAGCAGCTTAGCACAGCGGGAGGTGGGAACCGGGGAGCTGTTTTTT
>once|-|TRBJ2-2|15|TRBV4-1
CASRHPGTNTGELFF
TGCGCCAGCAGACATCCCGGGACTAACACCGGGGAGCTGTTTTTT
>-|-|TRBJ1-4|14|TRBV10-3
CAIRAAGVNEKLFF
TGTGCCATCAGAGCCGCGGGAGTTAATGAAAAACTGTTTTTT
>-|-|TRBJ2-5|14|TRBV19
CASSRRDFQETQYF
TGTGCCAGTAGCCGCCGGGACTTCCAAGAGACCCAGTACTTC
>-|TRBD2|TRBJ2-3|17|TRBV18
CASSPRRLAGVQDTQYF
TGTGCCAGCTCCCCCCGGAGACTAGCGGGAGTTCAAGATACGCAGTATTTT
>-|-|TRBJ2-6|18|TRBV5-5
CASSLEYRGGAGANVLTF
TGTGCCAGCAGCTTGGAGTACAGGGGGGGGGCGGGGGCCAACGTCCTGACTTTC
>-|TRBD2|TRBJ2-3|13|TRBV25-1
CASSRGGQGTQYF
TGTGCCAGCAGCCGGGGGGGCCAGGGTACGCAGTATTTT
>-|TRBD1|TRBJ1-4|14|TRBV5-1
CASSVDRVREKLFF
TGCGCCAGCAGCGTCGACAGGGTACGTGAAAAACTGTTTTTT
>-|TRBD1|TRBJ2-1|16|TRBV30
CAWSVRGGLSYNEQFF
TGTGCCTGGAGTGTTCGAGGGGGCCTTTCTTACAATGAGCAGTTCTTC
>-|-|TRBJ2-7|14|TRBV18
CASSPGSGNYEQYF
TGTGCCAGCTCACCAGGGTCAGGGAACTACGAGCAGTACTTC
>few|TRBD1|TRBJ1-1|17|TRBV6-4
CASSDPLTGLSGAGAFF
TGTGCCAGCAGTGACCCGTTGACAGGGCTCTCGGGGGCCGGGGCTTTCTTT
>-|TRBD2|TRBJ2-5|14|TRBV14
CASRQAGGPETQYF
TGTGCCAGCAGGCAAGCGGGAGGCCCAGAGACCCAGTACTTC
>-|TRBD1|TRBJ1-6|14|TRBV4-2
CASSQGTGARALHF
TGTGCCAGCAGCCAAGGGACAGGGGCTCGAGCCCTCCACTTT
>-|TRBD1|TRBJ1-2|15|TRBV2
CASSAYSRQGEGYTF
TGTGCCAGCAGTGCTTACTCCCGACAGGGTGAGGGCTACACCTTC
>-|-|TRBJ1-2|12|TRBV19
CASSHMGLGYTF
TGTGCCAGTAGCCACATGGGCCTCGGCTACACCTTC
>-|-|TRBJ2-1|11|TRBV2
CASSAETEQFF
TGTGCCAGCAGTGCCGAGACAGAGCAGTTCTTC
>-|TRBD1|TRBJ1-1|13|TRBV5-1
CASSPGTGPPIFF
TGCGCCAGCAGCCCGGGGACAGGCCCTCCCATATTCTTT
>few|-|TRBJ2-1|15|TRBV10-3
CAISDRDFLNNEQFF
TGTGCCATCAGCGACCGGGACTTCCTCAACAATGAGCAGTTCTTC
>-|TRBD1|TRBJ2-2|16|TRBV7-3
CASSSRTGENTGELFF
TGTGCCAGCAGCTCTAGGACAGGGGAGAACACCGGGGAGCTGTTTTTT
>-|-|TRBJ1-2|14|TRBV14
CASSQGPGGYGYTF
TGTGCCAGCAGCCAAGGTCCGGGGGGCTATGGCTACACCTTC
>-|-|TRBJ1-2|13|TRBV4-3
CASSQGGSYGYTF
TGCGCCAGCAGCCAAGGGGGCAGTTACGGCTACACCTTC
>few|-|TRBJ2-7|14|TRBV7-9
CASSFGQTDYLQYF
TGTGCCAGCAGCTTCGGACAGACCGACTACCTGCAGTACTTC
>-|-|TRBJ1-1|16|TRBV5-1
CASSPKDSTMNTEAFF
TGCGCCAGCAGCCCCAAGGACAGTACTATGAACACTGAAGCTTTCTTT
>-|-|TRBJ1-2|12|TRBV19
CASSMVAYGYTF
TGTGCCAGTAGTATGGTGGCCTATGGCTACACCTTC
>-|-|TRBJ1-1|14|TRBV18
CASSPGTGRTEAFF
TGTGCCAGCTCACCCGGGACGGGGAGGACTGAAGCTTTCTTT
>-|-|TRBJ2-7|14|TRBV18
CASSPTESSYEQYF
TGTGCCAGCTCACCAACGGAGAGCTCCTACGAGCAGTACTTC
>-|-|TRBJ2-3|13|TRBV14
CASSQVPGGLKYF
TGTGCCAGCAGCCAAGTACCCGGGGGGCTTAAGTATTTT
>-|TRBD1|TRBJ1-2|15|TRBV6-5
CASSSYPGQDYGYTF
TGTGCCAGCAGTTCATACCCGGGACAGGATTATGGCTACACCTTC
>-|-|TRBJ1-5|16|TRBV6-6
CASSYVGRGTNQPQHF
TGTGCCAGCAGTTACGTGGGCAGGGGCACCAATCAGCCCCAGCATTTT
>-|TRBD2|TRBJ2-2|14|TRBV25-1
CASSLAGGTGELFF
TGTGCCAGCAGTTTAGCGGGGGGCACCGGGGAGCTGTTTTTT
>once|-|TRBJ2-1|15|TRBV5-5
CASSLAISTYNEQFF
TGTGCCAGCAGCTTGGCCATTTCAACCTACAATGAGCAGTTCTTC
>-|-|TRBJ2-7|16|TRBV4-3
CASSQESGGGPYEQYF
TGCGCCAGCAGCCAAGAATCGGGTGGAGGCCCCTACGAGCAGTACTTC
>few|-|TRBJ1-3|15|TRBV15
CATSRGGNPGNTIYF
TGTGCCACCAGCAGAGGAGGGAACCCCGGAAACACCATATATTTT
>-|-|TRBJ2-4|17|TRBV13
CASSLGRAQGFQNIQYF
TGTGCCAGCAGCTTAGGTCGAGCCCAGGGATTTCAAAACATTCAGTACTTC
>-|TRBD1|TRBJ2-1|16|TRBV29-1
CSVEQSGTGSYNEQFF
TGCAGCGTTGAACAATCCGGGACAGGGTCCTACAATGAGCAGTTCTTC
>-|TRBD1|TRBJ1-4|13|TRBV12-3/TRBV12-4
CASSLYRGEKLFF
TGTGCCAGCAGTTTATACAGGGGGGAAAAACTGTTTTTT
>-|TRBD2|TRBJ2-7|16|TRBV15
CATSRVRASGSWEQYF
TGTGCCACCAGCAGAGTTAGGGCTAGCGGGAGTTGGGAGCAGTACTTC
>-|TRBD2|TRBJ2-7|17|TRBV6-1
CASSEALRGGAPYEQYF
TGTGCCAGCAGTGAAGCGCTTCGGGGGGGCGCTCCCTACGAGCAGTACTTC
>-|-|TRBJ1-2|13|TRBV7-9
CASSLRGEDGYTF
TGTGCCAGCAGCTTACGAGGGGAGGATGGCTACACCTTC
>-|TRBD1|TRBJ1-5|15|TRBV2
CASSVGQGSNQPQHF
TGTGCCAGCAGTGTTGGACAGGGGAGCAATCAGCCCCAGCATTTT
>-|-|TRBJ2-7|14|TRBV30
CAWSVGQKRYEQYF
TGTGCCTGGAGTGTCGGCCAGAAGCGGTACGAGCAGTACTTC
>-|-|TRBJ2-4|14|TRBV13
CASSAGSPANIQYF
TGTGCCAGCAGCGCGGGGAGTCCCGCAAACATTCAGTACTTC
>once|-|TRBJ2-7|16|TRBV5-4
CASSFPLGGGVYEQYF
TGTGCCAGCAGCTTCCCCTTGGGCGGAGGGGTCTACGAGCAGTACTTC
>-|-|TRBJ1-2|13|TRBV19
CASSIATNYGYTF
TGTGCCAGTAGTATTGCTACTAACTATGGCTACACCTTC
>-|-|TRBJ1-2|15|TRBV2
CASSEARRGNYGYTF
TGTGCCAGCAGTGAAGCGCGGCGGGGAAACTATGGCTACACCTTC
>-|-|TRBJ1-5|15|TRBV21-1
CASSKVGGCSQPQHF
TGTGCCAGCAGCAAAGTTGGGGGGTGTAGCCAGCCCCAGCATTTT
>-|-|TRBJ2-7|12|TRBV6-2/TRBV6-3
CASSLQLGPQYF
TGTGCCAGCAGTTTACAGCTGGGGCCCCAGTACTTC
>-|TRBD1|TRBJ1-3|16|TRBV15
CATSRVPGQGWHTIYF
TGTGCCACCAGCAGGGTCCCGGGACAGGGTTGGCACACCATATATTTT
>-|TRBD1|TRBJ2-7|12|TRBV15
CATSRDARDRYF
TGTGCCACCAGCAGAGACGCCCGGGACAGGTACTTC
>few|-|TRBJ1-5|9|TRBV11-1
CAPIQPQHF
TGTGCCCCCATTCAGCCCCAGCATTTT
>-|TRBD1|TRBJ1-5|16|TRBV28
CASSLPGTGKVQPQHF
TGTGCCAGCAGTTTACCGGGGACAGGGAAGGTTCAGCCCCAGCATTTT